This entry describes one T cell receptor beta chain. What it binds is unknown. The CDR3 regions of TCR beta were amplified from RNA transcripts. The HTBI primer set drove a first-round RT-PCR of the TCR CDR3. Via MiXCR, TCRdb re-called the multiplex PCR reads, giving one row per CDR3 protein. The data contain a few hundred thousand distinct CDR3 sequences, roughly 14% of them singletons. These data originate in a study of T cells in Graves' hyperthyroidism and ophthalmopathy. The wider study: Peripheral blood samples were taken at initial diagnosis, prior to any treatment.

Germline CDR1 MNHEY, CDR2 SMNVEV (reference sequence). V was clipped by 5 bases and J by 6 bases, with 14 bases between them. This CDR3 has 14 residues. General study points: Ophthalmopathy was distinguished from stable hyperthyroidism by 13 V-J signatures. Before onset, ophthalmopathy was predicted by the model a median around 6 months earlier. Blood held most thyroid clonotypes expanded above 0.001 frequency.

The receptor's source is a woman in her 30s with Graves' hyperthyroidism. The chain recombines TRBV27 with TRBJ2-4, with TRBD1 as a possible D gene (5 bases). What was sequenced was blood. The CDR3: CASSQGSPRNIQYF. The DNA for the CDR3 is TGTGCCAGCAGTCAGGGTTCCCCCCGAAACATTCAGTACTTC.